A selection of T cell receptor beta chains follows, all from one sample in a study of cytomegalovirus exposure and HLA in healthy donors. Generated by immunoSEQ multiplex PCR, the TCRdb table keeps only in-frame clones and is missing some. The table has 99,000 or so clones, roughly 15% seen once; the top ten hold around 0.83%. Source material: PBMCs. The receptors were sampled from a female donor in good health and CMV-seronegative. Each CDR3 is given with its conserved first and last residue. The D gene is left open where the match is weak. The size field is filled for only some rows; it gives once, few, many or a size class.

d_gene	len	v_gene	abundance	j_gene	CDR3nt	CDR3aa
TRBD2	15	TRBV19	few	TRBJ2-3	TGTGCCAGTAGTATACAACTAGCGGGAACAGATACGCAGTATTTT	CASSIQLAGTDTQYF
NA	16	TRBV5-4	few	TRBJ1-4	TGTGCCAGCAGCTTGGGTCTGGGGGCAAGGGGTGAAAAACTGTTTTTT	CASSLGLGARGEKLFF
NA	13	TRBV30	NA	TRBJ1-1	TGTGCCTGGAGCGGGGGGGCGTACACTGAAGCTTTCTTT	CAWSGGAYTEAFF
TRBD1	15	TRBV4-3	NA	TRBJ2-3	TGCGCCAGCAGCCAAGATCAAGGGGGCAATAACGCACAGTATTTT	CASSQDQGGNNAQYF
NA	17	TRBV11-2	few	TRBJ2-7	TGTGCCAGCAGCTCTTACTACGTATGGACTCTCGGCTACGAGCAGTACTTC	CASSSYYVWTLGYEQYF
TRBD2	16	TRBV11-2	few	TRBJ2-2	TGTGCCAGCAGCTCCCTAGCGGGTCGAAACACCGGGGAGCTGTTTTTT	CASSSLAGRNTGELFF
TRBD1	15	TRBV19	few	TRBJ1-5	TGTGCCAGTAGTATCTTGCAGGGGGCAAATCAGCCCCAGCATTTT	CASSILQGANQPQHF
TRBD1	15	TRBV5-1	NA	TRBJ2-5	TGCGCCAGCAGCAACTACAGGGGCGACCAAGAGACCCAGTACTTC	CASSNYRGDQETQYF
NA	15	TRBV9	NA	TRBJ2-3	TGTGCCAGCAGCCCCCTGGCGGCTAGCACAGATACGCAGTATTTT	CASSPLAASTDTQYF
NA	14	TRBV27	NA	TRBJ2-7	TGTGCCAGCAGTGGGCAGGCAAGCTCCTACGAGCAGTACTTC	CASSGQASSYEQYF
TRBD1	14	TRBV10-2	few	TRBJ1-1	TGCGCCAGCAGTTCGGCAGGGGGCTGGATTGAAGCTTTCTTT	CASSSAGGWIEAFF
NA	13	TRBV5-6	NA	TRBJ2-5	TGTGCCAGCAGCAATCCGGGACAAGAGACCCAGTACTTC	CASSNPGQETQYF
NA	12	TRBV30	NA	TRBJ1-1	TGTGCCTGGAGTGTATTCGGCGGAGGGGCTTTCTTT	CAWSVFGGGAFF
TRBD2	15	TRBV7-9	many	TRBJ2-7	TGTGCCAGCAGCGCATACCTTAGCGGGGGGCGCGAGCAGTACTTC	CASSAYLSGGREQYF
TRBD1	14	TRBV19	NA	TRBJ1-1	TGTGCCAGTAGCATTTTGACAGGGGTGGCTGAAGCTTTCTTT	CASSILTGVAEAFF
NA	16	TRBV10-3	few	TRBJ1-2	TGTGCCATCAGTGAAGGAGCGACGGATCTTAACTATGGCTACACCTTC	CAISEGATDLNYGYTF
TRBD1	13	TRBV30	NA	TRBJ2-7	TGTGCCTGGAGGGGGGACAGGGTTTACGAGCAGTACTTC	CAWRGDRVYEQYF
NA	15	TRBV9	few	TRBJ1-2	TGTGCCAGCAGCGTAGAAGGGGAAGGGAACTATGGCTACACCTTC	CASSVEGEGNYGYTF
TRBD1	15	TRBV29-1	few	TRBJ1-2	TGCAGCGTTGCAGGGGGCTTAAATAAGGGATATGGCTACACCTTC	CSVAGGLNKGYGYTF
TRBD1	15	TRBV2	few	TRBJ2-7	TGTGCCAGCAGTGAACTCCGGACAGGCTCCTACGAGCAGTACTTC	CASSELRTGSYEQYF
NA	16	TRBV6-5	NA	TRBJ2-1	TGTGCCAGCAGTTACTCGCAGGGGGGCCGAAACGATGAGCAGTTCTTC	CASSYSQGGRNDEQFF
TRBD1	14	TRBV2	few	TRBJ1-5	TGTGCCAGCAGTCGGGACAGGGGGCTTCAGCCCCAGCATTTT	CASSRDRGLQPQHF
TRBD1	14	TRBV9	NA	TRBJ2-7	TGTGCCAGCAGCGTAGAGGGGGCTGCCTACGAGCAGTACTTC	CASSVEGAAYEQYF
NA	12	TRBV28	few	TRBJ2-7	TGTGCCAGCAGTTTAGTCCAGTACGAGCAGTACTTC	CASSLVQYEQYF